The 9 T cell receptor beta chains below were found in one sample sequenced in a study of T cells in Graves' hyperthyroidism and ophthalmopathy. The investigators amplified TCR beta CDR3 regions from RNA transcripts. HTBI primers were employed in a first-round RT-PCR of the TCR CDR3. From the multiplex PCR reads, TCRdb called clonotypes with MiXCR, one entry per CDR3 protein. The top ten hold roughly a quarter of the sample, which has about 280,000 distinct CDR3 sequences, around a quarter seen once. The sequenced sample was blood. These TCRs come from a man aged 35-49 years with Graves' hyperthyroidism that later progressed to Graves' ophthalmopathy.

The table lists this clonotype with many counts. The chain is built from TRBV6-1 and TRBJ1-5; maybe TRBD1 (5 bases). The V end lost 3 bases, the J end lost 4 bases, and 13 bases lay between the germline ends. The CDR3 sequence is 15 residues long. Per the germline V gene, CDR1 is MNHNS and CDR2 is SASEGT. CDR3 nucleotides: TGTGCCAGCAGTGATAAGGGGCAGGCGAATCAGCCCCAGCATTTT. This sequence encodes CASSDKGQANQPQHF.

This clonotype was observed many times. The V call is TRBV18, the J call TRBJ2-7; a weak D match, TRBD1 (5 bases). The CDR3 contains 12 residues. With 5 bases removed from V and 3 bases from J, the gap between germline ends came to 8 bases. Looked up from germline, CDR1 is KGHSH and CDR2 is LQKENI. The CDR3 sequence is CASSSGYYEQYF. DNA of the CDR3: TGTGCCAGCTCATCAGGGTACTACGAGCAGTACTTC.

The chain employs TRBV28 and TRBJ2-7; D is undetermined. The CDR3 runs 11 residues. V was clipped by 8 bases and J by 5 bases, with 10 bases between them. The germline V gene encodes CDR1 MDHEN and CDR2 SYDVKM. The CDR3, as DNA: TGTGCCAGCCTCGTTCGGGACGAGCAGTACTTC. Protein: CASLVRDEQYF.

In its sample, this clonotype was seen many times. This rearrangement joins TRBV19 to TRBJ1-5; D is possibly TRBD1 (6 bases). Trimming cost V 7 bases and J 0 bases, with 19 bases left between them. CDR1 is LNHDA, CDR2 SQIVND, per germline (reference sequence). This CDR3 is built from 17 residues. CDR3 nucleotide sequence: TGTGCCAGTACCCTTACCGCAGGGGATTATAGCAATCAGCCCCAGCATTTT. This sequence encodes CASTLTAGDYSNQPQHF.

This clonotype was counted a few times. V gene TRBV18 combines with J gene TRBJ2-5; 10 nucleotides match TRBD2. CDR3 length: 17 residues. With V trimmed by 5 bases and J by 2 bases, 11 bases remained unmatched. Looked up from germline, CDR1 is KGHSH and CDR2 is LQKENI. CDR3 sequence: CASSTTSSGRWQETQYF. CDR3 coding DNA: TGTGCCAGCTCAACAACCTCTAGCGGGAGATGGCAAGAGACCCAGTACTTC.

This clonotype was seen ten or more times. The chain uses TRBV11-1 and TRBJ2-7; no clear D gene. V was clipped by 1 base and J by 7 bases, with 14 bases between them. The CDR3 extends over 14 amino acids. From germline, CDR1 is SGHAT and CDR2 FQDESV (reference sequence). The CDR3 region has the DNA TGTGCCAGCAGCTTAGGGAGACACATGCGGGAGCAGTACTTC. As protein: CASSLGRHMREQYF.

This clonotype was observed many times. This chain uses TRBV19 with TRBJ1-5; D remains ambiguous. V was cut by 4 bases and J by 4 bases, with 11 bases left in between. Germline CDR1 and CDR2: LNHDA and SQIVND (reference sequence). The CDR3 sequence is 14 residues long. The chain's CDR3 is CASSTPGTNQPQHF. The CDR3 coding sequence is TGTGCCAGTAGTACCCCAGGCACAAATCAGCCCCAGCATTTT.

There are many counts of this clonotype. The chain combines TRBV7-9 with TRBJ2-5; tentative D call: TRBD1 (6 bases). V was trimmed by 5 bases and J by 0 bases, leaving 19 bases between them. Germline V lookup: CDR1 SEHNR, CDR2 FQNEAQ (reference sequence). CDR3 length: 17 amino acids. CDR3: CASSPLPSTGHQETQYF. Here the CDR3 DNA reads TGTGCCAGCAGCCCCCTCCCTTCGACAGGCCACCAAGAGACCCAGTACTTC. The full variable domain, completed using reference TRBV7-9 and TRBJ2-5, is DTGVSQNPRHKITKRGQNVTFRCDPISEHNRLYWYRQTLGQGPEFLTYFQNEAQLEKSRLLSDRFSAERPKGSFSTLEIQRTEQGDSAMYLCASSPLPSTGHQETQYFGPGTRLLVL.

The sample holds many counts of this clonotype. The gene calls are TRBV20-1 and TRBJ2-2; D assignment may be TRBD1 or TRBD2 (5 bases each). The germline CDR1 and CDR2 sequences are DFQATT and SNEGSKA (reference sequence). Trimming cost V 6 bases and J 7 bases, with 21 bases left between them. CDR3 length: 15 residues. CDR3 DNA: TGCAGTGCCCTGAGGGGCAGCTTTCGGGACGGGGAGCTGTTTTTT. Residues: CSALRGSFRDGELFF.